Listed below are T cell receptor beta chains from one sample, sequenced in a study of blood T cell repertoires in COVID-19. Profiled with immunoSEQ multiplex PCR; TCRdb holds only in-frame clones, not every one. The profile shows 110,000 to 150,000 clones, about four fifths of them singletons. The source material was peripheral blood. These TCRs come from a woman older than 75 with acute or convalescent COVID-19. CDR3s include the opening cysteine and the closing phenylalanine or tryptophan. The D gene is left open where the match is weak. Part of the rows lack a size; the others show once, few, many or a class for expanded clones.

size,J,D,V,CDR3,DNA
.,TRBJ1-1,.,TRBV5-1,CASSSGVMNTEAFF,TGCGCCAGCAGCTCCGGGGTCATGAACACTGAAGCTTTCTTT
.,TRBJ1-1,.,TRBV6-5,CASSRRVVDTEAFF,TGTGCCAGCAGCCGCAGGGTGGTGGACACTGAAGCTTTCTTT
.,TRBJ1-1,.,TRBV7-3,CASGEGLSTEAFF,TGTGCCAGCGGAGAGGGCCTGAGCACTGAAGCTTTCTTT
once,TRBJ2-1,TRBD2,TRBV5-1,CASSPTSGRFQFF,TGCGCCAGCAGCCCGACTAGCGGACGCTTCCAGTTCTTC
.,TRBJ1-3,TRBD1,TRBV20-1,CSASTGGNSGNTIYF,TGCAGTGCTAGTACAGGGGGAAACTCTGGAAACACCATATATTTT
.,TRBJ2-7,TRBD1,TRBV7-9,CASSLGGQGYEQYF,TGTGCCAGCAGCTTAGGAGGACAGGGCTACGAGCAGTACTTC
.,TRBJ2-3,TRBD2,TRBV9,CASSAYSSSGGTDTQYF,TGTGCCAGCAGTGCCTACAGTTCTAGCGGGGGCACAGATACGCAGTATTTT
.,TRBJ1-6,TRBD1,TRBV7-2,CASSQRTGNNSPLHF,TGTGCCAGCAGCCAGCGGACAGGGAACAATTCACCCCTCCACTTT
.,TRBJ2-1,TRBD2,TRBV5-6,CASSLASGGLNLGEQFF,TGTGCCAGCAGCTTGGCTAGCGGGGGGCTTAACCTCGGTGAGCAGTTCTTC
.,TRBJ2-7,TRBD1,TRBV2,CASSGSTGTGIDEQYF,TGTGCCAGCAGTGGGTCCACCGGGACAGGGATCGACGAGCAGTACTTC
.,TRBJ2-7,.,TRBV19,CASSPGLPGEQYF,TGTGCCAGTAGTCCGGGACTCCCGGGAGAGCAGTACTTC
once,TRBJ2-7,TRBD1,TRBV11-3,CASSQGQGDEQYF,TGTGCCAGCAGCCAGGGACAGGGAGACGAGCAGTACTTC
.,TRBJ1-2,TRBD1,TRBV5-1,CASSLEGRTGLGYTF,TGCGCCAGCAGCTTGGAAGGAAGGACAGGGTTAGGCTACACCTTC
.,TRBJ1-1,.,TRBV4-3,CASSSWSGATEAFF,TGCGCCAGCAGCAGTTGGTCAGGGGCCACTGAAGCTTTCTTT
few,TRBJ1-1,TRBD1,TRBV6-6,CASNTQGGYGTEAFF,TGTGCCAGCAACACACAGGGGGGTTATGGCACTGAAGCTTTCTTT
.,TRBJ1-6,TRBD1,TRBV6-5,CASSPSGQATAPLHF,TGTGCCAGCTCCCCCTCCGGACAGGCGACCGCACCCCTCCACTTT
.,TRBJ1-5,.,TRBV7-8,CASSPTSRGGGNQPQHF,TGTGCCAGCAGCCCAACGAGTAGGGGAGGGGGCAATCAGCCCCAGCATTTT
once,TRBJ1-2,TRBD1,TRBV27,CASSRQGMSPLF,TGTGCCAGCAGCAGACAGGGGATGTCCCCCCTTTTC
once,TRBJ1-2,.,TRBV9,CASSVLRRITF,TGTGCCAGCAGCGTACTAAGGAGGATCACCTTC
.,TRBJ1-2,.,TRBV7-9,CASSLGSRADYGYTF,TGTGCCAGCAGCTTAGGATCCAGGGCGGACTATGGCTACACCTTC
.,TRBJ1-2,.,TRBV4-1,CASSPTQIYGYTF,TGCGCCAGCAGCCCAACCCAGATTTATGGCTACACCTTC
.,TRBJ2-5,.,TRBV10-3,CAISGTGSQGETQYF,TGTGCCATCAGTGGGACCGGGTCTCAGGGAGAGACCCAGTACTTC
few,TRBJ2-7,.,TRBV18,CASSLTGQSGPYEQYF,TGTGCCAGCTCACTTACTGGACAATCAGGCCCCTACGAGCAGTACTTC
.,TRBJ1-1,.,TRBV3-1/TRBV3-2,CASSQDREAAFF,TGTGCCAGCAGCCAAGATCGGGAGGCTGCTTTCTTT
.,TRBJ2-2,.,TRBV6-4,CASSSQGGVIGELFF,TGTGCCAGCAGCTCACAAGGGGGTGTTATCGGGGAGCTGTTTTTT
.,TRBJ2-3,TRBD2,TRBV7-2,CASSRTSGGAGTDTQYF,TGTGCCAGCAGCCGGACTAGCGGGGGGGCCGGCACAGATACGCAGTATTTT
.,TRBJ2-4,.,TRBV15,CATSRLNSGLAKNIQYF,TGTGCCACCAGCAGACTAAACAGCGGCTTAGCCAAAAACATTCAGTACTTC
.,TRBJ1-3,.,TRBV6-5,CASSRRGGSGNTIYF,TGTGCCAGCAGCAGGCGGGGAGGGTCTGGAAACACCATATATTTT
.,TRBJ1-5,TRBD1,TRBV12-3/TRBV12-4,CASWGQSNQPQHF,TGTGCCAGCTGGGGACAGAGCAATCAGCCCCAGCATTTT
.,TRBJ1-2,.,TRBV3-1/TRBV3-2,CASSWAVMEGYGYTF,TGTGCCAGCAGCTGGGCCGTCATGGAAGGATATGGCTACACCTTC
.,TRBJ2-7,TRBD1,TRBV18,CASSPGTGLSYEQYF,TGTGCCAGCTCACCCGGGACAGGGCTCTCCTACGAGCAGTACTTC
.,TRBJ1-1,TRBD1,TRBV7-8,CASSPRQGRTEAFF,TGTGCCAGCAGCCCTCGACAGGGTAGGACTGAAGCTTTCTTT
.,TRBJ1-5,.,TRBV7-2,CASSITRASDYSNQPQHF,TGTGCCAGCAGTATAACCAGGGCATCGGACTATAGCAATCAGCCCCAGCATTTT
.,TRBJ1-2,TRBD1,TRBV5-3,CARSSLGTENYGYTF,TGTGCCAGAAGCTCACTCGGGACAGAGAACTATGGCTACACCTTC
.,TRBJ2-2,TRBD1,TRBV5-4,CASSDATGPDGELFF,TGTGCCAGCAGCGACGCGACAGGGCCCGACGGGGAGCTGTTTTTT
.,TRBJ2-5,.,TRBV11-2,CASSLQETQYF,TGTGCCAGCAGCCTCCAAGAGACCCAGTACTTC
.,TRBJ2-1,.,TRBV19,CASTPAHRGGQFF,TGTGCCAGTACACCGGCCCACCGAGGAGGGCAGTTCTTC
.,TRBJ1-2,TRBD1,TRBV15,CATSRLGQGAINYGYTF,TGTGCCACCAGCAGGTTAGGACAGGGGGCTATTAACTATGGCTACACCTTC
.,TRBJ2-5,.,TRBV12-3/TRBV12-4,CASSDPREETQYF,TGTGCCAGCAGTGATCCCCGGGAGGAGACCCAGTACTTC
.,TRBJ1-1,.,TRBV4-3,CASSQGYGGTEAFF,TGCGCCAGCAGCCAGGGCTACGGGGGGACTGAAGCTTTCTTT
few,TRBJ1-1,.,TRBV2,CASLLSPLNTEAFF,TGTGCCAGCTTACTGTCCCCGTTAAACACTGAAGCTTTCTTT